This T cell receptor beta chain was recovered during a study of shared clonotypes between healthy human individuals. This CDR3 has 14 residues. The germline CDR1 and CDR2 sequences are SGHDN and FVKESK. Trimming stripped 0 bases from V and 4 bases from J, with 9 bases between. The repertoire was sequenced with immunoSEQ multiplex PCR; TCRdb's copy has only in-frame clones and lacks some. Among about 2.3 million clones listed, under 95% were seen once. With regard to this clone: The same CDR3 arises from other DNA sequences in this sample as well.

This receptor was obtained from a young man in good health. Some clones in this sample may be carry-over from other donors' samples. Sequenced material: naive CD4+ T cells from PBMCs. Subset described: CD45RA+ positively selected. The chain recombines TRBV14 with TRBJ1-2, with D possibly TRBD1 on 5 matching bases. The CDR3 region is CASSQDLGTYGYTF. CDR3 DNA: TGTGCCAGCAGCCAAGATCTAGGGACCTATGGCTACACCTTC.